This passage covers 19 T cell receptor beta chains from one sample sequenced in a study of blood T cell repertoires in COVID-19. Produced via immunoSEQ multiplex PCR; TCRdb's table is partial and in-frame only. The sample yields approximately 190,000 clones, roughly 80% seen once. Specimen: peripheral blood. The receptor source for this set is a man under 40 with active or convalescent COVID-19.

J is TRBJ2-7 and V is TRBV9, with TRBD1 as a possible D gene (6 bases). Between the trimmed V and J ends, which lost 4 bases and 5 bases, there was a span of 16 bases. The germline gives CDR1 SGDLS, CDR2 YYNGEE. This CDR3 contains 14 residues. The DNA for the CDR3 is TGTGCCAGCAGCCCGCGACAGGTGTCCAACGAGCAGTACTTC. It encodes CASSPRQVSNEQYF.

This clone has only a few counts. The chain recombines TRBV4-1 with TRBJ1-3; no firm D call. The V end lost 0 bases, the J end lost 0 bases, and 9 bases lay between the germline ends. Looked up from germline, CDR1 is MGHRA and CDR2 is YSYEKL. The CDR3 sequence is 16 residues long. The DNA for the CDR3 is TGCGCCAGCAGCCAAGAGGCAGCGAGCTCTGGAAACACCATATATTTT. It encodes CASSQEAASSGNTIYF.

The chain combines TRBV6-6 with TRBJ1-6; 9 nucleotides agree with TRBD1. CDR1 is MNHNY and CDR2 is SVGAGI in the germline V gene (reference sequence). The CDR3 spans 15 residues. The ends lost 6 bases at V and 9 bases at J; junction bases unmatched: 9. CDR3 protein: CASRLRQGDVSPLHF. DNA of the CDR3: TGTGCCAGCAGGTTACGACAGGGGGACGTTTCACCCCTCCACTTT.

This clone has a single count. This chain connects TRBV6-2 or TRBV6-3 to TRBJ2-3, with 7 bases identical to TRBD2. Germline lookup yields CDR1 MNHEY and CDR2 SVGEGT. J was trimmed by 0 bases and V by 4 bases; bases with no gene match: 7. This CDR3 comprises 16 residues. The chain's CDR3 is CASSSLAVSSTDTQYF. The DNA of the CDR3 is TGTGCCAGCAGTTCCCTAGCGGTATCTAGCACAGATACGCAGTATTTT.

The CDR3 coding sequence is TGTGCCAGCAGTTGGGAGCCAGCGGGCGCATCCTACGAGCAGTACTTC. Translating gives CASSWEPAGASYEQYF. The chain has TRBV2 and TRBJ2-7; D may be TRBD2 (6 bases). Trimming took off 5 bases at V and 1 base at J, with 18 bases between the two ends. Germline loops: CDR1 SNHLY, CDR2 FYNNEI. This CDR3 is 16 amino acids long.

The gene calls are TRBV3-1 (or the pseudogene TRBV3-2) and TRBJ2-3; the D is unclear. The CDR3 loop spans 14 amino acids. Trimming cost V 10 bases and J 9 bases, with 23 bases left between them. CDR1 is LGHDT and CDR2 is YNNKEL in the germline V gene (reference sequence). CDR3 nucleotides: TGTGCCATCGAGATAATGGGCCGCCCGGAAACGCAGTATTTT. Translation: CAIEIMGRPETQYF.

The chain couples TRBV10-3 to TRBJ1-6; TRBD1 matches at 10 bases. This CDR3 is 15 amino acids long. The ends lost 5 bases at V and 7 bases at J; junction bases unmatched: 5. Germline V gives CDR1 ENHRY, CDR2 SYGVKD. The CDR3: CAISRETGGNSPLHF. As DNA, the CDR3 is TGTGCCATCAGTAGGGAGACAGGGGGCAATTCACCCCTCCACTTT.

The CDR3 loop is CASSLSLGQSPNYGYTF. The DNA for the CDR3 is TGTGCCAGCAGCCTGAGCCTCGGACAGTCACCTAACTATGGCTACACCTTC. The chain employs TRBV7-9 and TRBJ1-2, with D possibly TRBD1 on 6 matching bases. The germline CDR1 and CDR2 sequences are SEHNR and FQNEAQ (reference sequence). The length of the CDR3 is 17 residues. The ends were cut back, 5 bases at V and 0 bases at J, with 19 bases in the middle.

In this sample, this clone turned up once. V usage is TRBV19 and J usage is TRBJ2-5, with D possibly TRBD2 on 6 matching bases. CDR3 size: 13 residues. Germline CDR1 and CDR2: LNHDA and SQIVND (reference sequence). V lost 5 bases, J lost 7 bases, and 14 bases lay in between. As DNA, the CDR3 is TGTGCCAGTAGTCCGGGACCAGCGGGGACCCAGTACTTC. This translates into CASSPGPAGTQYF. Full variable domain (outside the CDR3, taken from reference TRBV19 and TRBJ2-5): DGGITQSPKYLFRKEGQNVTLSCEQNLNHDAMYWYRQDPGQGLRLIYYSQIVNDFQKGDIAEGYSVSREKKESFPLTVTSAQKNPTAFYLCASSPGPAGTQYFGPGTRLLVL.

The chain couples TRBV7-6 to TRBJ2-2, with 8 bases fitting TRBD2. The ends lost 1 base at V and 6 bases at J; junction bases unmatched: 10. Germline CDR1 SGHVS, CDR2 FNYEAQ. CDR3 length: 17 residues. Written as DNA, the CDR3 is TGTGCCAGCAGCTTAGGCTGGATGGCGGGGGGAGCCGGGGAGCTGTTTTTT. Its translation is CASSLGWMAGGAGELFF.

The rearrangement uses TRBV7-3 and TRBJ2-2; 7 nucleotides align to TRBD2. After removal of 4 bases from V and 7 bases from J, the junction contained 6 bases not matched to a gene. Germline CDR1 reads SGHTA; CDR2 reads FQGTGA. The CDR3 contains 14 residues. Here the CDR3 DNA reads TGTGCCAGCAGCTCCCTAGCGGCGGGCGGGGAGCTGTTTTTT. It translates to CASSSLAAGGELFF. Using reference TRBV7-3 and TRBJ2-2 for the parts outside the CDR3, the full variable domain is GAGVSQTPSNKVTEKGKYVELRCDPISGHTALYWYRQSLGQGPEFLIYFQGTGAADDSGLPNDRFFAVRPEGSVSTLKIQRTERGDSAVYLCASSSLAAGGELFFGEGSRLTVL.

The rearrangement links TRBV6-5 to TRBJ2-1; TRBD2 might be the D (6 bases). Germline V lookup: CDR1 MNHEY, CDR2 SVGAGI. The CDR3 consists of 15 residues. Trimming stripped 2 bases from V and 4 bases from J, with 12 bases between. The CDR3 here is CASSYGGASYNEQFF. CDR3 in DNA: TGTGCCAGCAGTTACGGAGGGGCCAGTTACAATGAGCAGTTCTTC.

The CDR3 region is CASSYGPDGTFYGYTF. CDR3 coding DNA: TGTGCCAGCAGTTACGGACCTGACGGGACTTTCTATGGCTACACCTTC. This chain connects TRBV6-2 or TRBV6-3 to TRBJ1-2; D is perhaps TRBD1 (5 bases). The germline CDR1 and CDR2 sequences are MNHEY and SVGEGT. V was shortened by 2 bases and J by 4 bases, with 17 bases between the two germline ends. This CDR3 is built from 16 residues.

This clone occurred once. The chain couples TRBV30 to TRBJ2-2; no definite D call. The CDR3 extends over 13 amino acids. CDR1 GTSNPN and CDR2 SVGIG come from the germline V gene (reference sequence). V was cut by 4 bases and J by 7 bases, with 13 bases left in between. CDR3 protein: CAWTESNGGELFF. Written as DNA, the CDR3 is TGTGCCTGGACGGAGAGTAACGGCGGGGAGCTGTTTTTT.

V gene TRBV5-8 combines with J gene TRBJ1-4; possibly TRBD1 for D (6 bases). Trimming shortened V by 3 bases and J by 0 bases, and 9 bases separated the two germline ends. Per the germline V gene, CDR1 is SGHTS and CDR2 is YDEGEE. The CDR3 is made up of 15 amino acids. This chain's CDR3 is CASSYGQSTNEKLFF. DNA for the CDR3: TGTGCCAGCAGCTATGGACAGTCAACTAATGAAAAACTGTTTTTT.

This chain joins TRBV24-1 and TRBJ2-5; a weak D match, TRBD2 (5 bases). V was pared by 7 bases and J by 4 bases, with 27 bases between. Germline V gives CDR1 KGHDR, CDR2 SFDVKD. The CDR3 is 18 residues long. CDR3 DNA sequence: TGTGCCACCAGGGAGGTCGGTGTCTTCGGACGCACACGAGAGACCCAGTACTTC. It translates to CATREVGVFGRTRETQYF.

The chain employs TRBV28 and TRBJ2-1; D is uncertain. Trimming removed 6 bases at V and 4 bases at J, with 7 bases between. Germline CDR1 is MDHEN and CDR2 is SYDVKM. The CDR3 totals 12 residues. The CDR3 region has the DNA TGTGCCAGCAGACCCGAGTACAATGAGCAGTTCTTC. It yields the protein CASRPEYNEQFF.

The chain combines TRBV6-2 or TRBV6-3 with TRBJ1-5; weak D call: TRBD1 (6 bases). This CDR3 contains 17 residues. Germline V gene sequence: CDR1 MNHEY, CDR2 SVGEGT. Trimming took 6 bases from V and 2 from J, leaving 20 bases between them. CDR3 sequence: CASSPLQGSRGNQPQHF. The CDR3 DNA follows: TGTGCCAGCAGCCCTCTCCAGGGGTCCAGAGGCAATCAGCCCCAGCATTTT.

The CDR3 DNA follows: TGTGCCAGCACCTCTGTGGCCGAGAACACCGGGGAGCTGTTTTTT. Amino acid sequence: CASTSVAENTGELFF. This chain connects TRBV27 to TRBJ2-2; D not resolved. Germline-derived CDR1 and CDR2 are MNHEY and SMNVEV (reference sequence). This CDR3 region has 15 residues. V was cut by 7 bases and J by 1 base, with 13 bases left in between.